In its sample, the clone carrying this T cell receptor beta chain was seen once. The data belong to a study of regulatory and conventional T cells in breast cancer. The V and J ends lost 1 base and 1 base respectively, with 8 bases between them. The length of the CDR3 is 14 residues. The germline gives CDR1 SGHAT, CDR2 FQDESV (reference sequence). TCRdb re-called the PCR reads with MiXCR, one entry per CDR3 protein. The sample records roughly 16,000 distinct CDR3 sequences, approximately 29% being singletons. This TCR was sampled from a female donor in good health. Material: conventional T cells from blood. This chain joins TRBV11-1 and TRBJ2-7; D is possibly TRBD1 (6 bases). This CDR3 is CASSLGQVSYEQYF. The CDR3 DNA reads TGTGCCAGCAGCTTAGGACAGGTTTCCTACGAGCAGTACTTC.